The 21 T cell receptor beta chains in this list originate from one sample, sequenced in a study of response to subunit inactivated influenza vaccine. TCRdb re-analysed the RT-PCR reads in MiXCR, keeping a single row per CDR3 protein. The table lists 500,000 or so distinct CDR3 sequences, more than 15% of them singletons. The sequencing used CD4+ T cells sorted from PBMCs, collected around 25 months after vaccination. The receptors were gathered from a man between 50 and 69 years old who received an inactivated influenza vaccine.

CDR3 nucleotide sequence: TGTGCCAGCAGCTTGGATGTAGGGCACTACAATGAGCAGTTCTTC. It codes for CASSLDVGHYNEQFF. The genes are TRBV5-6 and TRBJ2-1; D uncertain. This CDR3 has 15 amino acids. CDR1 is SGHDT and CDR2 is YYEEEE in the germline V gene. With 0 bases removed from V and 3 bases from J, the gap between germline ends came to 10 bases.

There are a few counts of this clonotype. The chain carries TRBV7-2 and TRBJ1-4; D gene unclear. Germline V lookup: CDR1 SGHTA, CDR2 FQGNSA. The CDR3 runs 13 residues. The ends were cut back, 3 bases at V and 8 bases at J, with 10 bases in the middle. CDR3 protein: CASSLWEREKLFF. For the CDR3, the DNA is TGTGCCAGCAGCTTGTGGGAGCGGGAAAAACTGTTTTTT.

This clonotype was seen a few times. V and J are TRBV6-1 and TRBJ2-7, with unresolved D. CDR1 and CDR2 (germline): MNHNS, SASEGT. The CDR3 totals 13 residues. Between the trimmed V and J ends, which lost 5 bases and 3 bases, there was a span of 11 bases. The CDR3 spells CASSRASSYEQYF. CDR3 DNA sequence: TGTGCCAGCAGTCGAGCCTCGAGCTACGAGCAGTACTTC.

This rearrangement joins TRBV6-5 to TRBJ2-1; D ambiguous. Germline CDR1 and CDR2: MNHEY and SVGAGI. Trimming removed 2 bases from V and 2 bases from J, with 4 bases in between. This CDR3 is 13 amino acids long. CDR3 sequence (DNA): TGTGCCAGCAGTTACACAGCCTACAATGAGCAGTTCTTC. Residues: CASSYTAYNEQFF.

The chain links TRBV10-3 to TRBJ2-2; TRBD2 might be the D (6 bases). Per germline, CDR1 ENHRY and CDR2 SYGVKD. CDR3 length: 15 amino acids. V was trimmed by 0 bases and J by 4 bases, leaving 9 bases between them. Here the CDR3 reads CAISESGLGTGELFF. The CDR3 DNA reads as TGTGCCATCAGTGAGTCGGGACTGGGCACCGGGGAGCTGTTTTTT.

This clonotype appeared once. The rearrangement links TRBV20-1 to TRBJ2-3; the D is unclear. This CDR3 has 13 amino acids. Between the trimmed V and J ends, which lost 6 bases and 4 bases, there was a span of 14 bases. Germline assignment: CDR1 DFQATT and CDR2 SNEGSKA (reference sequence). In DNA form, the CDR3 reads TGCAGTGCCAGGCAGTATATCCCAGATACGCAGTATTTT. Protein: CSARQYIPDTQYF.

Worth noting for this clonotype: The final CDR3 position lacks the conserved phenylalanine or tryptophan, pointing to a likely read error. No DNA is shown, since the ends of the CDR3 on it are uncertain; the CDR3 is the one TCRdb lists. The rearrangement uses TRBV20-1 and TRBJ1-1. From germline, CDR1 is DFQATT and CDR2 SNEGSKA (reference sequence). The CDR3 is made up of 11 amino acids, end residues included. The chain's CDR3 is CSARDDLKGGL.

This clonotype was detected a few times. CDR3 sequence (DNA): TGTGCCAGCAGCCCCTCGACAGGGGCGAGAGAGCAGTACTTC. It specifies CASSPSTGAREQYF. The chain carries TRBV5-6 and TRBJ2-7; 8 nucleotides agree with TRBD1. This CDR3 is 14 amino acids long. Germline V gene lookup returns CDR1 SGHDT and CDR2 YYEEEE. Trimming at V came to 4 bases and at J to 7 bases, leaving 10 bases not matched to a gene.

This clonotype showed up just once. The gene calls are TRBV6-1 and TRBJ1-4, with D possibly matching TRBD1 (6 bases). With 6 bases removed from V and 10 bases from J, the gap between germline ends came to 21 bases. The germline gives CDR1 MNHNS, CDR2 SASEGT. CDR3 size: 15 residues. The DNA for the CDR3 is TGTGCCAGCAGCCGCGGGGGGACAAGGGAAGGAAAACTGTTTTTT. As protein: CASSRGGTREGKLFF.

The J gene is TRBJ2-1, the V gene TRBV7-8; 9 bases are shared with TRBD2. The germline gives CDR1 SGHVS, CDR2 FQNEAQ. The trim removed 5 bases at V and 4 bases at J, leaving 6 bases unmatched. CDR3 size: 15 residues. CDR3 nucleotides: TGTGCCAGCAGCGTCACTAGCGGGCCGTACAATGAGCAGTTCTTC. It specifies CASSVTSGPYNEQFF. The full variable domain, its missing parts supplied by reference TRBV7-8 and TRBJ2-1, is GAGVSQSPRYKVAKRGQDVALRCDPISGHVSLFWYQQALGQGPEFLTYFQNEAQLDKSGLPSDRFFAERPEGSVSTLKIQRTQQEDSAVYLCASSVTSGPYNEQFFGPGTRLTVL.

This clonotype was counted between two and nine times. The chain combines TRBV6-1 with TRBJ2-1; either TRBD1 or TRBD2 may fit D (5 bases each). Per the germline V gene, CDR1 is MNHNS and CDR2 is SASEGT. There are 10 residues in the CDR3. Trimming removed 7 bases at V and 15 bases at J, with 13 bases between. This CDR3 reads CASIVGDGFF. The DNA of the CDR3 is TGTGCCAGCATAGTGGGGGATGGGTTCTTC.

Only a few counts were recorded for this clonotype. The chain uses TRBV28 and TRBJ1-2, with unresolved D. Germline V lookup: CDR1 MDHEN, CDR2 SYDVKM. The V end lost 6 bases, the J end lost 7 bases, and 21 bases lay between the germline ends. The CDR3 is made up of 15 amino acids. The CDR3 DNA follows: TGTGCCAGCAGCCTACTCTCGGACGGGTTGAGTGGCTACACCTTC. Protein product: CASSLLSDGLSGYTF.

This clonotype was found a few times. The chain's CDR3 is CATSRRAVDTQYF. The DNA for the CDR3 is TGTGCCACCAGCCGACGTGCTGTAGATACGCAGTATTTT. The chain recombines TRBV15 with TRBJ2-3; D is undetermined. The CDR3 has 13 residues. The germline V gene has CDR1 LNHNV and CDR2 YYDKDF (reference sequence). Trimming shortened V by 5 bases and J by 5 bases, and 11 bases separated the two germline ends.

This clonotype was found many times. The chain employs TRBV9 and TRBJ2-7; 7 positions match TRBD1. With V trimmed by 4 bases and J by 3 bases, 7 bases remained unmatched. This CDR3 has 14 residues. Germline CDR1 and CDR2: SGDLS and YYNGEE. CDR3 protein: CASSPRQGNYEQYF. The CDR3 nucleotides read TGTGCCAGCAGCCCCCGACAGGGTAACTACGAGCAGTACTTC.

This clonotype was recorded a few times. The chain joins TRBV29-1 to TRBJ1-1; TRBD1 is a possible D gene (6 bases). This CDR3 region has 13 residues. Germline CDR1 SQVTM, CDR2 ANQGSEA. V lost 6 bases and J 6 bases, leaving 17 bases between the germline ends. The CDR3 here is CSVARGGQPEAFF. CDR3 sequence (DNA): TGCAGCGTCGCGAGGGGGGGGCAACCTGAAGCTTTCTTT. The variable domain in full, with the rest retrieved from reference TRBV29-1 and TRBJ1-1, is SAVISQKPSRDICQRGTSLTIQCQVDSQVTMMFWYRQQPGQSLTLIATANQGSEATYESGFVIDKFPISRPNLTFSTLTVSNMSPEDSSIYLCSVARGGQPEAFFGQGTRLTVV.

CDR3: CSVAGDFYEQYF. CDR3 bases: TGCAGCGTTGCAGGGGACTTCTACGAGCAGTACTTC. V is TRBV29-1 and J is TRBJ2-7; D is perhaps TRBD1 or TRBD2 (6 bases each). Between the trimmed V and J ends, which lost 4 bases and 3 bases, there was a span of 10 bases. Per the germline V gene, CDR1 is SQVTM and CDR2 is ANQGSEA. The CDR3 has 12 amino acids.

CDR3 nucleotides: TGTGCCAGCAAGCGCTTGGGAGTCGAGCAGTACTTC. This gives the protein CASKRLGVEQYF. This sequence joins TRBV9 and TRBJ2-7; D might be TRBD2 (5 bases). Germline V gene lookup returns CDR1 SGDLS and CDR2 YYNGEE. V lost 6 bases and J lost 6, with 13 bases in between. CDR3 length: 12 residues.

This clonotype was counted between two and nine times. V and J are TRBV3-1 and TRBJ2-7; 7 positions match TRBD2. In germline, CDR1 is LGHDT, CDR2 YNNKEL (reference sequence). The V and J ends lost 1 base and 6 bases, in that order; junction bases with no gene match: 0. CDR3 length equals 12 residues. The CDR3 here is CASSQAGGEQYF. The CDR3 nucleotides read TGTGCCAGCAGCCAAGCGGGGGGCGAGCAGTACTTC.

The genes are TRBV29-1 and TRBJ2-1, with D possibly being TRBD2 (5 bases). This CDR3 has 13 amino acids. Germline V gene lookup returns CDR1 SQVTM and CDR2 ANQGSEA. The V end lost 4 bases, the J end lost 9 bases, and 16 bases lay between the germline ends. The CDR3 region has the DNA TGCAGCGTTGGGACTTATGAACGGAGTGAGCAGTTCTTC. Amino acid sequence: CSVGTYERSEQFF.

This sequence joins TRBV12-3 or TRBV12-4 and TRBJ2-6; D gene uncertain. The length of the CDR3 is 14 residues. V was clipped by 1 base and J by 4 bases, with 5 bases between them. This chain's CDR3 is CASSLVTGANVLTF. CDR3 nucleotides: TGTGCCAGCAGTTTAGTCACCGGGGCCAACGTCCTGACTTTC.

The chain couples TRBV7-2 to TRBJ2-6, with D perhaps TRBD1 (5 bases). V was pared by 3 bases and J by 2 bases, with 11 bases between. The CDR3 extends over 16 amino acids. Germline lookup yields CDR1 SGHTA and CDR2 FQGNSA. This CDR3 reads CASSLGQPTGANVLTF. CDR3 bases: TGTGCCAGCAGCTTGGGGCAGCCAACTGGGGCCAACGTCCTGACTTTC.